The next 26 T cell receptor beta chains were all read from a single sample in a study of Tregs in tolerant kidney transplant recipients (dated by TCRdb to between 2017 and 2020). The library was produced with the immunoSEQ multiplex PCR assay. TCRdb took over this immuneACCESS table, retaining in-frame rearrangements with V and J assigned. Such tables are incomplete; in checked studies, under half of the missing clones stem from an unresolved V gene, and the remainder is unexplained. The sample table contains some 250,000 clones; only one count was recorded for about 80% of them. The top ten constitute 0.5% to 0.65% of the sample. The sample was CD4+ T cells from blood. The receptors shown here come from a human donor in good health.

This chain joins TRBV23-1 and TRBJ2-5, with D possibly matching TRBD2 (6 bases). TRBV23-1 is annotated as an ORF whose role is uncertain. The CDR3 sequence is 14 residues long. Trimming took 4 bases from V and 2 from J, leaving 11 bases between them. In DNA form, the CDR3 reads TGCGCCAGCAGTCGGGTTAGCGGACAAGAGACCCAGTACTTC. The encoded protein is CASSRVSGQETQYF.

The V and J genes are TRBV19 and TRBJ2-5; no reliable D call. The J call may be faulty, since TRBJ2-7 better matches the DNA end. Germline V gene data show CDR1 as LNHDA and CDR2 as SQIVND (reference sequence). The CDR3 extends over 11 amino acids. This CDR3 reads CASSGYNEQYF. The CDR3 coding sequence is TGTGCCAGTAGTGGCTACAACGAGCAGTACTTC.

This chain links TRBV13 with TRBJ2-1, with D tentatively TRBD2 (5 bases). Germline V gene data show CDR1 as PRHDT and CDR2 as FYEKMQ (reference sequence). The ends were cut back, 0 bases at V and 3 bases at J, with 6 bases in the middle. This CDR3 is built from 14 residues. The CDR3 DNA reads TGTGCCAGCAGCTTAGGAGCGGACTACAATGAGCAGTTCTTC. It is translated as CASSLGADYNEQFF.

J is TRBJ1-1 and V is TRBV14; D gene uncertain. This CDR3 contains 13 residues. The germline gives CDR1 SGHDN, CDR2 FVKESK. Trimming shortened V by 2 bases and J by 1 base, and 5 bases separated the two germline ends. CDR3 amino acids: CASSQMTNTEAFF. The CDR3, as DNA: TGTGCCAGCAGCCAAATGACGAACACTGAAGCTTTCTTT.

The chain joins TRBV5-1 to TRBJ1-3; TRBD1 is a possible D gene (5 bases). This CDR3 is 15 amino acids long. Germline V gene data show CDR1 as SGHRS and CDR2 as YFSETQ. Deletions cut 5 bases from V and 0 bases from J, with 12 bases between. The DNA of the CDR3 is TGCGCCAGCAGTACCACAGGCTACTCTGGAAACACCATATATTTT. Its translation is CASSTTGYSGNTIYF.

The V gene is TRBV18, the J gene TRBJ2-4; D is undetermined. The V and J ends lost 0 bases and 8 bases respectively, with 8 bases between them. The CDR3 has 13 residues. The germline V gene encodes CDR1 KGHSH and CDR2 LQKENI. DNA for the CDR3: TGTGCCAGCTCACCACCGCCAGGAGACATTCAGTACTTC. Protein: CASSPPPGDIQYF.

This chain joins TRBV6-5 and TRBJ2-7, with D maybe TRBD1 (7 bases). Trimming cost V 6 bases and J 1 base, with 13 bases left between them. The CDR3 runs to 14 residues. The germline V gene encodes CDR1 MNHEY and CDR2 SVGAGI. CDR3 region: CASSKTGRSYEQYF. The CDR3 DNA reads TGTGCCAGCAGCAAGACAGGGAGGTCCTACGAGCAGTACTTC.

The CDR3 DNA follows: TGTGCCAGCAGCCAAGATTGGGGCGGGGAGCTGTTTTTT. The encoded protein is CASSQDWGGELFF. The chain recombines TRBV4-2 with TRBJ2-2, with no clear D. V was trimmed by 0 bases and J by 7 bases, leaving 6 bases between them. This CDR3 spans 13 amino acids. In germline, CDR1 is LGHNA, CDR2 YNFKEQ.

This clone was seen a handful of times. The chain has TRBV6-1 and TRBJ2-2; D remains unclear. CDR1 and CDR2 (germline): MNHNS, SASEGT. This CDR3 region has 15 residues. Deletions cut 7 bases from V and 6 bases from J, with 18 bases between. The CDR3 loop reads CASKVRAIGPGELFF. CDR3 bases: TGTGCCAGCAAAGTAAGAGCCATCGGACCCGGGGAGCTGTTTTTT.

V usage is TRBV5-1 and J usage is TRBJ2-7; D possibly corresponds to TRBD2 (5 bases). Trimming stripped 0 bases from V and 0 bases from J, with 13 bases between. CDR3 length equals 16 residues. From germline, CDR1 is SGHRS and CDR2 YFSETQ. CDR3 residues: CASSLASLSGSYEQYF. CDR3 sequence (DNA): TGCGCCAGCAGCTTGGCCTCCCTGAGCGGCTCCTACGAGCAGTACTTC.

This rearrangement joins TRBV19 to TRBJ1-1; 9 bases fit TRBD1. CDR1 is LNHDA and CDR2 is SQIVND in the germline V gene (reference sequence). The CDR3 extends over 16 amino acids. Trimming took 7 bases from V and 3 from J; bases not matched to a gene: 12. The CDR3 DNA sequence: TGTGCCAGTAAGCGGGGGACAGGGCTGTTGGACACTGAAGCTTTCTTT. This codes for CASKRGTGLLDTEAFF. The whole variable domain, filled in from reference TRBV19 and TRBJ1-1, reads DGGITQSPKYLFRKEGQNVTLSCEQNLNHDAMYWYRQDPGQGLRLIYYSQIVNDFQKGDIAEGYSVSREKKESFPLTVTSAQKNPTAFYLCASKRGTGLLDTEAFFGQGTRLTVV.

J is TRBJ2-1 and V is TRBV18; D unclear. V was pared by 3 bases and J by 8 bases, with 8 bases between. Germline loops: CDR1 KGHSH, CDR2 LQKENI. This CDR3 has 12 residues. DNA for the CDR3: TGTGCCAGCTCACCCATCCAAGATGAGCAGTTCTTC. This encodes CASSPIQDEQFF.

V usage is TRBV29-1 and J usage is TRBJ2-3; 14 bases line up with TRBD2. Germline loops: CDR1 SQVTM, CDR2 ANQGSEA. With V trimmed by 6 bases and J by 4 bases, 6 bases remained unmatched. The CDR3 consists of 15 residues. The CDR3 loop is CSVGGLAGGPDTQYF. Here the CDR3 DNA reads TGCAGCGTGGGAGGACTAGCGGGAGGCCCAGATACGCAGTATTTT.

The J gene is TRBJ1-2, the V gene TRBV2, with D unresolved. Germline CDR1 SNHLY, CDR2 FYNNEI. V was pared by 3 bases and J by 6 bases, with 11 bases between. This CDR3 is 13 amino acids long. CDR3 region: CASSEWGANGYTF. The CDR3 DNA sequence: TGTGCCAGCAGTGAGTGGGGAGCTAATGGCTACACCTTC.

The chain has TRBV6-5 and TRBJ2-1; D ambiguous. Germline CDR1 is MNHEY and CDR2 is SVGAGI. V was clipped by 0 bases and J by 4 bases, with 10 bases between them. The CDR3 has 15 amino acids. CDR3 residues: CASSYSFAQYNEQFF. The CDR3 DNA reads TGTGCCAGCAGTTACTCCTTTGCACAGTACAATGAGCAGTTCTTC.

In DNA, the CDR3 is TGTGCCAGCAACACAGGGAGGGGCGGGGCCGACTACGAGCAGTACTTC. Protein: CASNTGRGGADYEQYF. V is TRBV19 and J is TRBJ2-7; TRBD2 is a possible D gene (7 bases). The CDR3 covers 16 residues. The ends were cut back, 9 bases at V and 3 bases at J, with 24 bases in the middle. From germline, CDR1 is LNHDA and CDR2 SQIVND (reference sequence).

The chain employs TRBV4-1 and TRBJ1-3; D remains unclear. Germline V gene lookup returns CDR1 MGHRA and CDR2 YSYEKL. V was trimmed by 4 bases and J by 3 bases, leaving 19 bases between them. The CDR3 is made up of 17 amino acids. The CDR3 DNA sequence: TGCGCCAGCAGCCGCTCCGGGTCTTCCCGGGGTGGAAACACCATATATTTT. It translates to CASSRSGSSRGGNTIYF.

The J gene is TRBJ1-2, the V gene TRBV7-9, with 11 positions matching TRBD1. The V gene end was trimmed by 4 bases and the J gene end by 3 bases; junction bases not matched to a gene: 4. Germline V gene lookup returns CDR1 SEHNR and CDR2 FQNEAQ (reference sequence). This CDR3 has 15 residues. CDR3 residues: CASSWGQGDDYGYTF. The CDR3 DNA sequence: TGTGCCAGCAGCTGGGGACAGGGGGATGACTATGGCTACACCTTC.

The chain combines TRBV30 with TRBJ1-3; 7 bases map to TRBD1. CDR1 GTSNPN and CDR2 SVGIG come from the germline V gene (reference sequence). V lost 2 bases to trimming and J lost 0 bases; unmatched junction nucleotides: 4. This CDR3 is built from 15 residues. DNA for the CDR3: TGTGCCTGGAGTTCGGGACAGAGCTCTGGAAACACCATATATTTT. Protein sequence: CAWSSGQSSGNTIYF.

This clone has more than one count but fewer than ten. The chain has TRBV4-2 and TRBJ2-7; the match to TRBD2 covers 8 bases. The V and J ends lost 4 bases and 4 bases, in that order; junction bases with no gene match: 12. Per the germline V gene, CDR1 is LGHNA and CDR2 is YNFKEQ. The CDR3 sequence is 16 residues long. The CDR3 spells CASSRNPGLGDYEQYF. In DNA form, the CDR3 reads TGTGCCAGCAGCCGAAACCCGGGACTAGGGGATTACGAGCAGTACTTC.

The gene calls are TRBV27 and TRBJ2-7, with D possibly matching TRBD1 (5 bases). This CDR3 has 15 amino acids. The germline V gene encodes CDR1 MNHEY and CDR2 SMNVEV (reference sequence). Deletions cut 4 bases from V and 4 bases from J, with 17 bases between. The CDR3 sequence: CASSSRLGALYEQYF. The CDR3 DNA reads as TGTGCCAGCAGTTCGCGATTAGGGGCGTTGTACGAGCAGTACTTC.

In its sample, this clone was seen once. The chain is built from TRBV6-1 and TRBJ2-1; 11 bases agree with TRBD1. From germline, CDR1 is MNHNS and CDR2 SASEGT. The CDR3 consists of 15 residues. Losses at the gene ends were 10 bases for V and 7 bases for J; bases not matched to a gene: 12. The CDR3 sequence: CATRAGTGGENEQFF. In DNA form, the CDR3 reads TGTGCCACTAGGGCCGGGACAGGGGGAGAAAATGAGCAGTTCTTC.

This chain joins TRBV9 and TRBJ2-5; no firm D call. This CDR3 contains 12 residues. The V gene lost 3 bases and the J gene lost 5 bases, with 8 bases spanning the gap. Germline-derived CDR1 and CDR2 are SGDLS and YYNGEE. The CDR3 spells CASSAEGETQYF. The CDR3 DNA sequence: TGTGCCAGCAGCGCGGAAGGGGAGACCCAGTACTTC.

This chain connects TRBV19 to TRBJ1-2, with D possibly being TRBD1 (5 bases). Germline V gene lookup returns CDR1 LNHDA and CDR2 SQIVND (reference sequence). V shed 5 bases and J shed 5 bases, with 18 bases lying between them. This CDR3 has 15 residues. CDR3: CASSPGTEPEYGYTF. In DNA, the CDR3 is TGTGCCAGTAGTCCCGGGACGGAACCCGAGTATGGCTACACCTTC.

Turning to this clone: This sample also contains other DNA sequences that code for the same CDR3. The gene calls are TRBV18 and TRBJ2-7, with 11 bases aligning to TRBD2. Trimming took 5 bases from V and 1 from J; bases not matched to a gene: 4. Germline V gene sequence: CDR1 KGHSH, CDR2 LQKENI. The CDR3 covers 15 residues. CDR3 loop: CASSSLAGGSYEQYF. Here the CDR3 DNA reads TGTGCCAGCTCAAGTCTAGCGGGGGGATCCTACGAGCAGTACTTC.

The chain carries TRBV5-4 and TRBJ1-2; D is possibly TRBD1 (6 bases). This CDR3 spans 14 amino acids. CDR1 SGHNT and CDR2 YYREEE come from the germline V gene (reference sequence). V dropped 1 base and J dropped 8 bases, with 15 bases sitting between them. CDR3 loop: CASSLRRGDEGYTF. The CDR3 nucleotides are TGTGCCAGCAGCTTGCGTAGGGGGGATGAAGGCTACACCTTC.